This TCR beta chain was sequenced for a study of blood T cell repertoires in COVID-19. Study background: Sample material is recorded as cDNA or gDNA derived from T cells, B-cell-depleted T cells, or PBMCs.

Seattle cases were enrolled at active infection and followed longitudinally. The CDR3 runs to 17 residues. CDR1 is MNHGY, CDR2 SVAAGI, per germline. The junction had 17 bases not matched to a gene; V was cut back by 6 bases and J by 7 bases. Per the original methods: Amplification of reference gene primers provided the estimated nucleated cell counts. The protocol was immunoSEQ multiplex PCR, while the TCRdb copy is restricted to in-frame clones and leaves out a portion. The V and J calls and clone size are taken from that table; D and trimming were inferred from the DNA. The sample includes more than 250,000 clones, approximately 88% of them seen just once.

The sample consisted of peripheral blood. The TCR sequence derives from a woman in her 30s with COVID-19, enrolled during active disease. The V and J genes are TRBV6-9 and TRBJ1-2; 10 nucleotides align to TRBD1. Written as DNA, the CDR3 is TGTGCCAGCAGCCAGATCAGTCGTACGGGACAGGGGCCTGGCTACACCTTC. Encoded protein: CASSQISRTGQGPGYTF.